The rows below give T cell receptor beta chains drawn from one sample of a study of T cells in Graves' hyperthyroidism and ophthalmopathy. TCRdb ran MiXCR on the multiplex PCR reads and lists one entry per CDR3 protein. The sample lists about 300,000 distinct CDR3 sequences, roughly 19% occurring once. Sequencing was done on a sample of blood. These receptors originate from a man over 45 with Graves' ophthalmopathy. Both conserved end residues are part of each CDR3. D genes are given only for firm matches. Size values are once, few and many counts, or a class for expanded clones, and some rows have none.

j_gene	abundance	len	d_gene	v_gene	CDR3aa	CDR3nt
TRBJ2-6	few	17	NA	TRBV12-3/TRBV12-4	CASRPDSFLSGANVLTF	TGTGCCAGCAGACCTGACAGTTTTCTCTCTGGGGCCAACGTCCTGACTTTC
TRBJ2-1	many	13	TRBD1	TRBV30	CAWSPGTGYEQFF	TGTGCCTGGAGCCCCGGGACAGGGTATGAGCAGTTCTTC
TRBJ2-1	many	13	TRBD2	TRBV28	CASRSGSFNEQFF	TGTGCCAGCAGAAGCGGGAGTTTCAATGAGCAGTTCTTC
TRBJ2-3	few	12	NA	TRBV5-1	CASNSGQYTQYF	TGCGCCAGCAATTCCGGACAGTATACGCAGTATTTT
TRBJ1-5	few	16	TRBD1	TRBV12-3/TRBV12-4	CASSTTDRGPNQPQHF	TGTGCCAGCAGTACTACGGACAGGGGCCCCAATCAGCCCCAGCATTTT
TRBJ2-3	NA	16	NA	TRBV14	CASSQIRGDKTDTQYF	TGTGCCAGCAGCCAAATAAGAGGGGACAAAACAGATACGCAGTATTTT
TRBJ2-3	NA	15	TRBD1	TRBV24-1	CATSEWTGGPDTQYF	TGTGCCACCAGTGAATGGACAGGGGGGCCAGATACGCAGTATTTT
TRBJ2-5	many	15	TRBD1	TRBV5-1	CASSLGDRGQETQYF	TGCGCCAGCAGCTTAGGGGACAGGGGCCAAGAGACCCAGTACTTC
TRBJ2-4	NA	16	TRBD1	TRBV28	CASSLLQGAAKNIQYF	TGTGCCAGCAGTTTATTACAGGGGGCTGCCAAAAACATTCAGTACTTC
TRBJ2-7	few	15	TRBD1	TRBV11-1	CASSFGQGIKYEQYF	TGTGCCAGCAGCTTTGGACAGGGGATTAAGTACGAGCAGTACTTC
TRBJ1-5	many	17	NA	TRBV6-1	CASSDSPQGWSNQPQHF	TGTGCCAGCAGTGACAGCCCACAGGGATGGAGCAATCAGCCCCAGCATTTT
TRBJ2-7	many	15	TRBD2	TRBV20-1	CSASGLATSSYEQYF	TGCAGTGCTAGCGGACTAGCGACCAGCTCCTACGAGCAGTACTTC
TRBJ2-4	many	15	NA	TRBV20-1	CSARGQGLGKNIQYF	TGCAGTGCTAGGGGGCAGGGGCTAGGTAAAAACATTCAGTACTTC
TRBJ2-3	many	16	TRBD2	TRBV2	CASRGSGRHSTDTQYF	TGTGCCAGCAGAGGTAGCGGGAGGCATAGCACAGATACGCAGTATTTT
TRBJ2-3	NA	14	NA	TRBV5-1	CASSFSPPKDTQYF	TGCGCCAGCAGCTTTTCCCCACCTAAAGATACGCAGTATTTT
TRBJ2-1	NA	16	TRBD1	TRBV4-2	CASSQDKQGPYNEQFF	TGTGCCAGCAGCCAAGATAAACAGGGGCCCTACAATGAGCAGTTCTTC
TRBJ2-4	many	16	TRBD2	TRBV28	CASSSGGSGGRNIQYF	TGTGCCAGCAGTTCCGGTGGTAGCGGGGGCCGAAACATTCAGTACTTC
TRBJ2-7	few	14	NA	TRBV5-1	CASSSGLRSYEQYF	TGCGCCAGCAGCTCGGGACTTCGCTCCTACGAGCAGTACTTC
TRBJ2-3	NA	15	NA	TRBV6-2/TRBV6-3	CASSYVGDGTDTQYF	TGTGCCAGCAGTTACGTGGGAGACGGGACAGATACGCAGTATTTT
TRBJ1-5	NA	18	NA	TRBV20-1	CSARDARKVQYSNQPQHF	TGCAGTGCTAGAGATGCGAGGAAGGTGCAATATAGCAATCAGCCCCAGCATTTT
TRBJ2-7	NA	20	TRBD2	TRBV18	CASSKSAGGGLAGSSYEQYF	TGTGCCAGCTCGAAATCGGCCGGGGGCGGGCTAGCGGGGAGCTCCTACGAGCAGTACTTC
TRBJ2-1	NA	15	NA	TRBV5-1	CASSLLGVSYNEQFF	TGCGCCAGCAGCTTACTAGGGGTCTCCTACAATGAGCAGTTCTTC
TRBJ1-1	NA	16	NA	TRBV6-5	CASSYSGTGGKGEAFF	TGTGCCAGCAGTTACTCGGGAACGGGTGGGAAAGGTGAAGCTTTCTTT
TRBJ1-2	once	15	TRBD1	TRBV20-1	CSARDVGQGAIGYTF	TGCAGTGCTAGAGATGTGGGACAGGGGGCAATAGGCTACACCTTC
TRBJ2-7	NA	13	NA	TRBV6-1	CASQGPTGLEQYF	TGTGCCAGCCAGGGGCCGACGGGCCTCGAGCAGTACTTC
TRBJ2-3	few	15	TRBD2	TRBV6-1	CASSGTGLAADTQYF	TGTGCCAGCAGTGGGACGGGACTAGCGGCAGATACGCAGTATTTT
TRBJ2-2	NA	13	NA	TRBV7-6	CASSPGLSGELFF	TGTGCCAGCAGCCCAGGACTTAGCGGGGAGCTGTTTTTT
TRBJ2-1	NA	15	TRBD2	TRBV24-1	CATSGGRSSYNEQFF	TGTGCCACCAGCGGCGGGAGGAGCTCCTACAATGAGCAGTTCTTC
TRBJ1-1	NA	15	NA	TRBV3-1	CASSKTGALGTEAFF	TGTGCCAGCAGCAAGACGGGGGCACTTGGCACTGAAGCTTTCTTT
TRBJ2-3	many	15	TRBD1	TRBV3-1	CASSYGTGGADTQYF	TGTGCCAGCAGCTACGGGACAGGGGGCGCAGATACGCAGTATTTT
TRBJ1-4	NA	14	NA	TRBV12-3/TRBV12-4	CASTLGRDGEKLFF	TGTGCCAGCACCCTTGGGAGGGACGGAGAAAAACTGTTTTTT
TRBJ1-6	NA	13	NA	TRBV27	CASRSGSNSPLHF	TGTGCCAGCAGGTCCGGGTCGAATTCACCCCTCCACTTT
TRBJ1-5	many	12	NA	TRBV30	CAWSGGNQPQHF	TGTGCCTGGAGTGGCGGAAATCAGCCCCAGCATTTT
TRBJ1-4	many	14	NA	TRBV6-1	CASRVTSTNEKLFF	TGTGCCAGCAGAGTTACGTCAACTAATGAAAAACTGTTTTTT
TRBJ1-5	NA	15	NA	TRBV19	CASTTRARDNQPQHF	TGTGCCAGTACCACCCGGGCCCGGGACAATCAGCCCCAGCATTTT
TRBJ1-2	many	13	NA	TRBV28	CASSSAGNYGYTF	TGTGCCAGCAGTTCGGCGGGAAACTATGGCTACACCTTC
TRBJ1-5	many	17	TRBD1	TRBV28	CASSPGTGQLLNQPQHF	TGTGCCAGCAGCCCCGGGACAGGGCAGCTGTTGAATCAGCCCCAGCATTTT
TRBJ2-3	NA	13	NA	TRBV28	CASSLTVADTQYF	TGTGCCAGCAGTCTTACGGTGGCAGATACGCAGTATTTT
TRBJ1-1	NA	14	NA	TRBV25-1	CASSDTGMNTEAFF	TGTGCCAGCAGTGACACGGGAATGAACACTGAAGCTTTCTTT
TRBJ1-1	NA	13	NA	TRBV6-4	CASSEGRGTEAFF	TGTGCCAGCAGTGAAGGCAGGGGAACTGAAGCTTTCTTT
TRBJ2-4	NA	16	TRBD1	TRBV4-1	CASSQGLGQGGNIQYF	TGCGCCAGCAGCCAAGGCCTTGGACAGGGGGGGAACATTCAGTACTTC
TRBJ2-3	few	12	NA	TRBV5-1	CASSGATDTQYF	TGCGCCAGCAGCGGAGCCACAGATACGCAGTATTTT
TRBJ2-7	many	12	NA	TRBV20-1	CSAAGTSYEQYF	TGCAGTGCTGCGGGGACCAGCTACGAGCAGTACTTC
TRBJ2-7	many	16	NA	TRBV7-9	CASSTPPRPGSYEQYF	TGTGCCAGCAGCACCCCTCCCCGGCCGGGTTCCTACGAGCAGTACTTC
TRBJ2-2	NA	17	TRBD2	TRBV20-1	CSASPGRGRAQDGELFF	TGCAGTGCCTCGCCGGGGCGCGGGAGGGCCCAAGACGGGGAGCTGTTTTTT
TRBJ2-2	NA	16	NA	TRBV6-1	CASRPWTGPSTGELFF	TGTGCCAGCAGGCCATGGACGGGCCCCTCCACCGGGGAGCTGTTTTTT